The 9 T cell receptor beta chains below come from one sample, sequenced in a study of blood T cell repertoires in COVID-19. TCRdb's table, derived via immunoSEQ multiplex PCR, lists solely in-frame clones and lacks some. The sample has 200,000 or so clones, around nine tenths seen once. Sequenced material: peripheral blood. Receptor source: a man between 65 and 85 years old with active or convalescent COVID-19.

This clone was seen just once. The sample carries other DNA sequences with the same CDR3. The chain is built from TRBV5-1 and TRBJ2-6; no reliable D call. The germline CDR1 and CDR2 sequences are SGHRS and YFSETQ. Trimming shortened V by 5 bases and J by 0 bases, and 9 bases separated the two germline ends. The CDR3 has 15 residues. The chain's CDR3 is CASSSVPSGANVLTF. CDR3 sequence (DNA): TGCGCCAGCAGTTCCGTCCCCTCTGGGGCCAACGTCCTGACTTTC.

The chain recombines TRBV15 with TRBJ2-5; TRBD2 matches 7 bases. Germline trimming cut 5 bases from V and 2 bases from J; bases unmatched to any gene: 5. Germline V gene sequence: CDR1 LNHNV, CDR2 YYDKDF (reference sequence). CDR3 length: 14 residues. The CDR3 DNA sequence: TGTGCCACCAGCTGGGGGGGGATTCAAGAGACCCAGTACTTC. This gives the protein CATSWGGIQETQYF.

The chain has TRBV11-2 and TRBJ1-2; D perhaps matches TRBD1 (5 bases). The CDR3 is 14 residues long. Per the germline V gene, CDR1 is SGHAT and CDR2 is FQNNGV. V was shortened by 5 bases and J by 2 bases, with 12 bases between the two germline ends. CDR3 protein: CASSLDTKNYGYTF. The DNA for the CDR3 is TGTGCCAGCAGCCTGGACACGAAAAACTATGGCTACACCTTC.

The rearrangement uses TRBV7-2 and TRBJ1-1; 7 nucleotides line up with TRBD1. CDR1 and CDR2 from the germline V gene are SGHTA and FQGNSA. CDR3 size: 14 residues. The V segment lost 3 bases and the J segment 5 bases; nucleotides outside the gene matches: 6. CDR3 nucleotides: TGTGCCAGCAGCTTTGACAGGGATTCGACTGAAGCTTTCTTT. It specifies CASSFDRDSTEAFF.

The rearrangement links TRBV7-2 to TRBJ1-4; TRBD1 aligns across 7 bases. This CDR3 contains 15 residues. After removal of 3 bases from V and 1 base from J, the junction contained 2 bases not matched to a gene. Germline CDR1 is SGHTA and CDR2 is FQGNSA. CDR3 amino acids: CASSLNRGTNEKLFF. The CDR3 DNA sequence: TGTGCCAGCAGCTTGAACAGGGGAACTAATGAAAAACTGTTTTTT.

The chain recombines TRBV28 with TRBJ1-1, with D hard to call. The V and J ends lost 2 bases and 3 bases respectively, with 13 bases between them. CDR1 is MDHEN, CDR2 SYDVKM, per germline. CDR3 length: 15 residues. In DNA, the CDR3 is TGTGCCAGCAGTTTAAGAGGTCGCAGCTACACTGAAGCTTTCTTT. Protein sequence: CASSLRGRSYTEAFF.

The chain uses TRBV5-1 and TRBJ2-3; D may be TRBD2 (6 bases). CDR3 length: 16 residues. Germline-derived CDR1 and CDR2 are SGHRS and YFSETQ. Trimming shortened V by 0 bases and J by 2 bases, and 13 bases separated the two germline ends. Written as DNA, the CDR3 is TGCGCCAGCAGCTTGGATGGTAGCGGATTCACAGATACGCAGTATTTT. This encodes CASSLDGSGFTDTQYF.

This chain uses TRBV7-2 with TRBJ1-2; 9 nucleotides agree with TRBD1. V was pared by 1 base and J by 7 bases, with 4 bases of the junction left unmatched. The CDR3 extends over 14 amino acids. Germline V gene data show CDR1 as SGHTA and CDR2 as FQGNSA. This CDR3 is CASSLVLGQGGYTF. The CDR3 DNA is TGTGCCAGCAGCTTAGTTCTGGGACAGGGTGGCTACACCTTC.

The chain links TRBV5-6 to TRBJ2-7; weak D call: TRBD1 (5 bases). Germline lookup yields CDR1 SGHDT and CDR2 YYEEEE. This CDR3 region has 16 residues. Trimming took 2 bases from V and 2 from J, leaving 17 bases between them. CDR3 protein: CASSFRHLTAAYEQYF. The DNA for the CDR3 is TGTGCCAGCAGCTTCAGACACTTGACAGCCGCCTACGAGCAGTACTTC.